The rows below give T cell receptor beta chains drawn from one sample of a study of OX40 agonist ivuxolimab in advanced cancers. Clones were sequenced by immunoSEQ multiplex PCR, and TCRdb holds only the in-frame ones, with some missing. The data hold 75,000 to 95,000 clones, with over 75% observed a single time. The material sequenced was CD4+ or CD8+ T cells sorted from blood, taken in a trial of the OX40 agonist ivuxolimab. The receptors shown here come from an adult with an advanced solid tumor such as melanoma, head and neck, liver or kidney cancer. Both conserved end residues are part of each CDR3. Each record gives: V gene, J gene, CDR3 protein.

>TRBV7-6|TRBJ1-6
CASSLAGAEDSPLHF
>TRBV6-5|TRBJ1-3
CASSGLSGNTIYF
>TRBV10-3|TRBJ1-1
CAISEDRPNTEAFF
>TRBV5-1|TRBJ1-4
CASKGGEGNEKLFF
>TRBV9|-
CARDKRELREQYF
>TRBV5-4|TRBJ2-2
CASRAQLAGVPGELFF
>TRBV19|TRBJ1-1
CASSPMDRSNTEAFF
>TRBV27|TRBJ2-3
CATKGTSGFYTQYF
>TRBV6-1|-
CASSLSWTETYEQYF
>TRBV19|TRBJ1-2
CASRPQDPFYGYTF